A single sample gave rise to the 28 T cell receptor beta chains below, sequenced in a study of T cells in Graves' hyperthyroidism and ophthalmopathy. What was amplified from RNA transcripts were TCR beta CDR3 regions. The study used the HTBI primer set for a first-round RT-PCR of the TCR CDR3. TCRdb independently ran MiXCR on the multiplex PCR reads; one entry per CDR3 protein. The sample consists of more than 300,000 distinct CDR3 sequences, about 15% of them appearing once. Sequencing input: blood. These TCRs come from a woman aged 25 to 39 with Graves' ophthalmopathy.

The table lists this clonotype with many counts. The chain carries TRBV15 and TRBJ1-5; D gene unclear. Trimming took off 1 base at V and 4 bases at J, with 17 bases between the two ends. This CDR3 spans 17 amino acids. The germline V gene encodes CDR1 LNHNV and CDR2 YYDKDF (reference sequence). The CDR3 nucleotides are TGTGCCACCAGCAGAGCTGTAATTTCAGATCCTAATCAGCCCCAGCATTTT. This sequence encodes CATSRAVISDPNQPQHF.

The CDR3, as DNA: TGTGCCAGCAGTTTATCACGGGGACGGCCCGATGAGCAGTTCTTC. Residues: CASSLSRGRPDEQFF. The chain combines TRBV27 with TRBJ2-1, with D perhaps matching TRBD1 or TRBD2 (5 bases each). Germline V gene data show CDR1 as MNHEY and CDR2 as SMNVEV (reference sequence). V dropped 0 bases and J dropped 8 bases, with 14 bases sitting between them. The length of the CDR3 is 15 residues.

Ten or more counts support this clonotype. The genes are TRBV7-3 and TRBJ2-2; 8 bases align to TRBD1. Germline values: CDR1 SGHTA, CDR2 FQGTGA. CDR3 length: 17 amino acids. V dropped 4 bases and J dropped 5; count of bases not matched to a gene: 12. CDR3 in DNA: TGTGCCAGCAGCTCAAGACCGGGACAGGACCCTACCGGGGAGCTGTTTTTT. Protein sequence: CASSSRPGQDPTGELFF.

This clonotype was found many times. V and J are TRBV5-5 and TRBJ2-2; 7 bases agree with TRBD1. Unmatched junction bases numbered 3, after V lost 0 bases and J lost 4 bases. Germline-derived CDR1 and CDR2 are SGHKS and YYEKEE (reference sequence). This CDR3 has 15 amino acids. In nucleotides, the CDR3 is TGTGCCAGCAGCTTGGAGGGACAGTTCACCGGGGAGCTGTTTTTT. Its translation is CASSLEGQFTGELFF.

Many counts were recorded for this clonotype. The chain couples TRBV20-1 to TRBJ2-3; the match to TRBD2 covers 16 bases. Germline values: CDR1 DFQATT, CDR2 SNEGSKA (reference sequence). Germline trimming cut 5 bases from V and 3 bases from J; bases unmatched to any gene: 5. The CDR3 runs to 16 residues. The CDR3 sequence is CSAPGTSGGETDTQYF. The CDR3 bases are TGCAGTGCTCCCGGGACTAGCGGGGGGGAGACAGATACGCAGTATTTT.

In its sample, this clonotype was seen many times. V and J are TRBV28 and TRBJ1-4; D not resolved. The CDR3 sequence is 14 residues long. Germline CDR1 reads MDHEN; CDR2 reads SYDVKM. The CDR3 is CVTESGLTNEKLFF. CDR3 coding DNA: TGTGTAACGGAAAGCGGGCTGACTAATGAAAAACTGTTTTTT.

This clonotype came up many times. CDR3 sequence reads: CTAGAYGSYEQYF. CDR3 coding DNA: TGTACTGCTGGGGCCTACGGATCATACGAGCAGTACTTC. The chain is built from TRBV2 and TRBJ2-7, with D possibly matching TRBD1 (5 bases). This CDR3 has 13 amino acids. CDR1 SNHLY and CDR2 FYNNEI come from the germline V gene.

This clonotype appeared many times. This chain connects TRBV30 to TRBJ1-4; TRBD1 might be the D (5 bases). The ends were cut back, 1 base at V and 1 base at J, with 10 bases in the middle. The CDR3 is 15 residues long. Germline lookup yields CDR1 GTSNPN and CDR2 SVGIG (reference sequence). CDR3 nucleotides: TGTGCCTGGAGTGCAGGGCTTCGAACTAATGAAAAACTGTTTTTT. It encodes CAWSAGLRTNEKLFF.

The chain carries TRBV12-3 or TRBV12-4 and TRBJ2-3, with 8 bases matching TRBD2. CDR3 length: 16 amino acids. The ends lost 3 bases at V and 6 bases at J; junction bases unmatched: 11. The chain's CDR3 is CASSFPRGGGVDTQYF. CDR3 DNA: TGTGCCAGCAGTTTCCCCCGGGGGGGCGGTGTGGATACGCAGTATTTT.

This clonotype was counted ten times or more. The chain is built from TRBV24-1 and TRBJ2-1; TRBD2 aligns across 10 bases. In germline, CDR1 is KGHDR, CDR2 SFDVKD. The CDR3 totals 13 residues. Unmatched junction bases numbered 6, after V lost 10 bases and J lost 7 bases. DNA of the CDR3: TGTGCCACAGCGGGGGGGCCAGGGAATGAGCAGTTCTTC. Translated: CATAGGPGNEQFF.

This clonotype was observed at least ten times. The rearrangement links TRBV7-8 to TRBJ1-6, with D possibly matching TRBD1 (6 bases). This CDR3 region has 13 residues. Germline V gene sequence: CDR1 SGHVS, CDR2 FQNEAQ. V was cut by 10 bases and J by 6 bases, with 13 bases left in between. The CDR3 sequence: CATRDTLNSPLHF. CDR3 bases: TGTGCCACGCGGGACACTCTTAATTCACCCCTCCACTTT.

This clonotype was detected many times. V is TRBV6-1 and J is TRBJ1-3; D perhaps matches TRBD1 (6 bases). Germline V gene sequence: CDR1 MNHNS, CDR2 SASEGT. V was pared by 5 bases and J by 1 base, with 18 bases between. This CDR3 has 17 amino acids. The CDR3 nucleotides are TGTGCCAGCAGTCCTACAGGGTTTTGGATTTCTGGAAACACCATATATTTT. Protein: CASSPTGFWISGNTIYF.

This clonotype came up many times. The J gene is TRBJ2-7, the V gene TRBV7-8; perhaps D is TRBD1 or TRBD2 (5 bases each). Germline V gene data show CDR1 as SGHVS and CDR2 as FQNEAQ. The CDR3 spans 16 residues. Trimming cost V 4 bases and J 0 bases, with 16 bases left between them. CDR3 bases: TGTGCCAGCAGCTCCCTAGAGGGGCTGAGCTCCTACGAGCAGTACTTC. Its translation: CASSSLEGLSSYEQYF.

Points on this clonotype: At one of its ends the junction is not consistent with the germline gene, which may arise from a read error. The rearrangement uses TRBV12-3 or TRBV12-4 and TRBJ2-1, with D perhaps assigned TRBD1 or TRBD2 (5 bases each). CDR3 length equals 14 residues. The CDR3 loop reads CASRGRFSHNEQFF. CDR3 bases: TGTGCCAGCAGGGGACGTTTCTCCCACAATGAGCAGTTCTTC.

This clonotype has more than one count but fewer than ten. The chain joins TRBV5-1 to TRBJ2-5; D possibly corresponds to TRBD2 (6 bases). CDR1 is SGHRS and CDR2 is YFSETQ in the germline V gene. The CDR3 totals 17 residues. V was pared by 0 bases and J by 2 bases, with 17 bases between. CDR3 bases: TGCGCCAGCAGCTTGGCCTCAGTCGGGGGACTGCAAGAGACCCAGTACTTC. This sequence encodes CASSLASVGGLQETQYF.

This chain connects TRBV7-2 to TRBJ2-1; 10 bases agree with TRBD2. The CDR3 is 15 amino acids. With V trimmed by 5 bases and J by 7 bases, 8 bases remained unmatched. Germline CDR1 is SGHTA and CDR2 is FQGNSA. The CDR3 coding sequence is TGTGCCAGCAGCGTCAGCGGGGGGGCCCAAAATGAGCAGTTCTTC. Encoded protein: CASSVSGGAQNEQFF.

This chain uses TRBV20-1 with TRBJ2-5; 11 bases fit TRBD2. The V gene end was trimmed by 2 bases and the J gene end by 4 bases; junction bases not matched to a gene: 12. This CDR3 contains 17 residues. From germline, CDR1 is DFQATT and CDR2 SNEGSKA (reference sequence). The CDR3 here is CSARFLAGGLLSETQYF. The CDR3, as DNA: TGCAGTGCTAGATTTCTAGCGGGGGGCCTTTTGTCAGAGACCCAGTACTTC.

In its sample, this clonotype was seen many times. This chain joins TRBV27 and TRBJ2-7; maybe TRBD2 (5 bases). The germline V and J ends were trimmed by 6 bases and 2 bases, with 14 bases remaining between them. CDR3 size: 14 residues. Germline lookup yields CDR1 MNHEY and CDR2 SMNVEV (reference sequence). This CDR3 reads CASRRTLSTYEQYF. The CDR3 DNA sequence: TGTGCCAGCAGAAGGACTCTGTCCACCTACGAGCAGTACTTC.

At least ten counts were recorded for this clonotype. This chain connects TRBV3-1 to TRBJ2-1; D remains ambiguous. The CDR3 consists of 11 residues. Trimming removed 5 bases at V and 7 bases at J, with 6 bases between. The germline CDR1 and CDR2 sequences are LGHDT and YNNKEL (reference sequence). The CDR3 spells CASSALNEQFF. In DNA, the CDR3 is TGTGCCAGCAGCGCTCTGAATGAGCAGTTCTTC.

The chain carries TRBV2 and TRBJ2-2; possibly TRBD1 for D (6 bases). Per germline, CDR1 SNHLY and CDR2 FYNNEI. This CDR3 has 13 amino acids. Between the trimmed V and J ends, which lost 4 bases and 7 bases, there was a span of 10 bases. CDR3 sequence (DNA): TGTGCCAGCAGTGGGACAGTCGGCGGGGAGCTGTTTTTT. As protein: CASSGTVGGELFF. Combining the CDR3 with reference TRBV2 and TRBJ2-2 gives the whole variable domain EPEVTQTPSHQVTQMGQEVILRCVPISNHLYFYWYRQILGQKVEFLVSFYNNEISEKSEIFDDQFSVERPDGSNFTLKIRSTKLEDSAMYFCASSGTVGGELFFGEGSRLTVL.

This clonotype showed up many times. The CDR3 protein is CASSLLGGSNSYEQYF. Written as DNA, the CDR3 is TGTGCCAGCAGTCTACTTGGGGGGTCAAACTCCTACGAGCAGTACTTC. The chain joins TRBV28 to TRBJ2-7; possible D gene TRBD2, 6 bases. Deletions cut 5 bases from V and 0 bases from J, with 17 bases between. CDR3 length equals 16 residues. Germline CDR1 MDHEN, CDR2 SYDVKM. Using reference TRBV28 and TRBJ2-7 for the parts outside the CDR3, the full variable domain is DVKVTQSSRYLVKRTGEKVFLECVQDMDHENMFWYRQDPGLGLRLIYFSYDVKMKEKGDIPEGYSVSREKKERFSLILESASTNQTSMYLCASSLLGGSNSYEQYFGPGTRLTVT.

The V and J genes are TRBV25-1 and TRBJ1-1; D perhaps matches TRBD1 (5 bases). The ends were cut back, 6 bases at V and 4 bases at J, with 15 bases in the middle. The CDR3 covers 14 residues. Germline CDR1 MGHDK, CDR2 SYGVNS. The CDR3 region has the DNA TGTGCCAGCAGCGCCTACGGGGGTGGCACTGAAGCTTTCTTT. Protein product: CASSAYGGGTEAFF.

As concerns this clonotype: A much more abundant neighbour one base away suggests this may be a read error. This chain connects TRBV3-1 to TRBJ1-4; 7 bases are shared with TRBD1. After removal of 1 base from V and 8 bases from J, the junction contained 7 bases not matched to a gene. The CDR3 has 15 amino acids. Germline V gives CDR1 LGHDT, CDR2 YNNKEL (reference sequence). CDR3 residues: CASSQAETGKEKLFF. Written as DNA, the CDR3 is TGTGCCAGCAGCCAAGCCGAGACAGGGAAGGAAAAACTGTTTTTT.

This clonotype came up a few times. A much larger clone differs by one base, so this may be a read error. Without the conserved terminal phenylalanine or tryptophan, this CDR3 likely stems from a read error. The chain recombines TRBV7-2 with TRBJ2-2; D unclear. This CDR3 contains 14 residues. Germline lookup yields CDR1 SGHTA and CDR2 FQGNSA. The V end lost 3 bases, the J end lost 5 bases, and 10 bases lay between the germline ends. CDR3 amino acids: CASSFTGGTGELFY. DNA for the CDR3: TGTGCCAGCAGCTTCACTGGTGGGACCGGGGAGCTGTTTTAT.

This clonotype has a count of ten or more. The chain links TRBV20-1 to TRBJ2-7; possibly TRBD2 for D (5 bases). The V gene lost 3 bases and the J gene lost 6 bases, with 9 bases spanning the gap. Germline CDR1 DFQATT, CDR2 SNEGSKA (reference sequence). CDR3 length: 11 residues. The CDR3 spells CSASNGVEQYF. The CDR3 nucleotides read TGCAGTGCTAGTAACGGGGTCGAGCAGTACTTC.

This clonotype occurred many times. This chain uses TRBV5-1 with TRBJ1-2; D gene uncertain. With 3 bases removed from V and 0 bases from J, the gap between germline ends came to 9 bases. This CDR3 spans 14 amino acids. Germline V gene data show CDR1 as SGHRS and CDR2 as YFSETQ. In DNA, the CDR3 is TGCGCCAGCAGCTATGACGGAGCTAACTATGGCTACACCTTC. The encoded protein is CASSYDGANYGYTF.

This clonotype was observed at least ten times. V is TRBV6-1 and J is TRBJ2-5, with 13 bases fitting TRBD2. Germline CDR1 is MNHNS and CDR2 is SASEGT. The CDR3 has 18 amino acids. After removal of 3 bases from V and 1 base from J, the junction contained 8 bases not matched to a gene. CDR3 loop: CASSDRLAGGRFQETQYF. In DNA form, the CDR3 reads TGTGCCAGCAGTGATCGACTAGCGGGGGGCCGGTTCCAAGAGACCCAGTACTTC.

This clonotype has a count of ten or more. The V gene is TRBV5-1, the J gene TRBJ2-3; 8 nucleotides align to TRBD2. The CDR3 covers 16 residues. Germline trimming cut 1 base from V and 0 bases from J; bases unmatched to any gene: 4. The germline V gene has CDR1 SGHRS and CDR2 YFSETQ. The CDR3 coding sequence is TGCGCCAGCAGCTTGTATAGCGGGGCTAGCACAGATACGCAGTATTTT. This gives the protein CASSLYSGASTDTQYF.